These T cell receptor beta chains were read from a single sample in a study of blood T cell repertoires in COVID-19. TCRdb keeps only in-frame clones here, not all; method: immunoSEQ multiplex PCR. Among about 140,000 clones listed, approximately 87% were seen once. The sequenced material came from peripheral blood. All receptors derive from a man aged 50-60 years with active COVID-19. Each CDR3 is given with its conserved first and last residue. Fields, in order: D gene, clone size, J gene, V gene, CDR3 protein, CDR3 DNA. A D gene is named only where the DNA matches it firmly. Clone size is stated in some rows and not others, as once, few, many or a class when expanded.

. . TRBJ1-6 TRBV12-3/TRBV12-4 CASSYKGNSPLHF TGTGCCAGCAGTTACAAGGGGAATTCACCCCTCCACTTT
. . TRBJ1-2 TRBV28 CASSFNGYTF TGTGCCAGCAGTTTTAATGGCTACACCTTC
TRBD1 few TRBJ1-2 TRBV7-2 CASSLSQRQGRNGYTF TGTGCCAGCAGTCTGTCTCAGCGACAGGGTAGGAATGGCTACACCTTC
. once TRBJ1-6 TRBV7-7 CASSSGHPSPLHF TGTGCCAGCAGCTCGGGACACCCGTCACCCCTCCACTTT
. . TRBJ2-5 TRBV11-3 CASSLAQGETQYF TGTGCCAGCAGCTTAGCGCAGGGAGAGACCCAGTACTTC
. . TRBJ1-1 TRBV7-9 CASIPQGMGNTEAFF TGTGCCAGCATACCTCAGGGGATGGGGAACACTGAAGCTTTCTTT
TRBD1 . TRBJ2-7 TRBV5-1 CASSFTGTVSYEQYF TGCGCCAGCAGCTTTACCGGGACAGTTTCCTACGAGCAGTACTTC
TRBD1 . TRBJ1-2 TRBV5-3 CARSFQGQDSGGYTF TGTGCCAGAAGCTTCCAGGGACAGGACTCTGGGGGCTACACCTTC
. once TRBJ1-5 TRBV5-6 CASSLGATGSNQPQHF TGTGCCAGCAGCTTGGGCGCCACCGGGAGCAATCAGCCCCAGCATTTT
. . TRBJ1-4 TRBV11-2 CASRPGKQGLVYEKLFF TGTGCCAGCAGACCCGGGAAGCAGGGGCTAGTGTATGAAAAACTGTTTTTT
TRBD1 . TRBJ1-1 TRBV11-2 CASSVTSGGRGTEAFF TGTGCCAGCAGCGTCACCTCAGGGGGCAGGGGCACTGAAGCTTTCTTT
. . TRBJ1-1 TRBV21-1 CASSKWTGRAAEAFF TGTGCCAGCAGCAAATGGACGGGAAGGGCGGCTGAAGCTTTCTTT
. . TRBJ2-3 TRBV28 CASSLTDTQYF TGTGCCAGCAGCCTCACAGATACGCAGTATTTT
TRBD2 . TRBJ2-3 TRBV29-1 CSVDWGGFTDTQYF TGCAGCGTTGACTGGGGGGGGTTCACAGATACGCAGTATTTT
TRBD2 few TRBJ2-1 TRBV4-1 CASSQPGLAGGQNEQFF TGCGCCAGCAGCCAACCCGGACTAGCGGGGGGCCAGAATGAGCAGTTCTTC
. few TRBJ1-3 TRBV10-3 CAIRQEGGNTIYF TGTGCCATCAGGCAGGAAGGTGGAAACACCATATATTTT
. once TRBJ1-4 TRBV5-1 CASSPRPNEKLFF TGCGCCAGCAGCCCTAGACCAAATGAAAAACTGTTTTTT
. . TRBJ1-1 TRBV30 CAWSAGVTEAFF TGTGCCTGGAGTGCAGGGGTGACTGAAGCTTTCTTT
TRBD2 . TRBJ2-3 TRBV2 CASRPSSGGPATDTQYF TGTGCCAGCAGGCCTTCTAGCGGGGGGCCAGCCACAGATACGCAGTATTTT
TRBD1 . TRBJ1-2 TRBV4-1 CASRYPGQGNYGYTF TGCGCCAGCAGGTATCCGGGACAGGGCAACTATGGCTACACCTTC
. . TRBJ2-7 TRBV11-2 CASSLDLAQGQTYEQYF TGTGCCAGCAGCTTAGATTTGGCTCAAGGACAGACCTACGAGCAGTACTTC
TRBD1 . TRBJ1-5 TRBV6-2/TRBV6-3 CASSSGQGISQPQHF TGTGCCAGCAGCTCGGGACAGGGGATCTCTCAGCCCCAGCATTTT
. . TRBJ1-2 TRBV13 CASENRANYGYTF TGTGCCAGCGAAAACAGGGCGAACTATGGCTACACCTTC